This entry concerns a single T cell receptor beta chain. No antigen is known for it. These data belong to a study of vaccination and CD4 T cells after COVID-19. Sequence data for DNA of cultured CD4+ T cells were generated by the Oncomine TCR Beta short-read assay. TCRdb independently ran MiXCR on the PCR reads; one entry per CDR3 protein. The sample holds fewer than 20,000 distinct CDR3 sequences; roughly half are singletons and the top ten take around 5%. The CDR3 length is 14 residues. CDR1 is MNHNS and CDR2 is SASEGT in the germline V gene. Trimming cost V 3 bases and J 1 base, with 8 bases left between them. The treatment is: approximately 9-day PBMC culture with coronavirus spike peptide pools or control peptides (ViraFEST assay).

The chain recombines TRBV6-1 with TRBJ2-3; D gene ambiguous. This material consisted of CD4+ T cells from blood, cultured in vitro, taken before SARS-CoV-2 vaccination. The receptor was derived from a human donor who had recovered from COVID-19. This CDR3 is CASSDPPRTDTQYF. DNA for the CDR3: TGTGCCAGCAGTGACCCTCCCCGCACAGATACGCAGTATTTT.